The 14 T cell receptor beta chains below come from one sample, sequenced in a study of CD8 T cells in Susac syndrome. Reverse transcription of about 0.5 to 1 ug RNA was carried out with random hexamers. Via MiXCR, TCRdb re-called the immunoSEQ multiplex PCR reads, giving one row per CDR3 protein. The data show roughly 190,000 distinct CDR3 sequences, roughly 95% seen once. The sequencing input was CD4+ T cells from PBMCs. These receptors were collected from a human donor with Susac syndrome.

CDR3 coding DNA: TGTGCCAGCAGGTCTATAATGGTGAACACTGAAGCTTTCTTT. Residues: CASRSIMVNTEAFF. J is TRBJ1-1 and V is TRBV27; no clear D gene. Trimming removed 6 bases at V and 0 bases at J, with 11 bases between. This CDR3 region has 14 residues. Germline CDR1 and CDR2: MNHEY and SMNVEV (reference sequence).

The gene calls are TRBV6-2 or TRBV6-3 and TRBJ2-1; 10 bases align to TRBD2. Trimming at V came to 2 bases and at J to 0 bases, leaving 4 bases not matched to a gene. CDR3 length: 17 residues. Germline V CDR1 and CDR2: MNHEY, SVGEGT. The CDR3 loop reads CASSYLAGVTSYNEQFF. The DNA for the CDR3 is TGTGCCAGCAGTTACCTAGCGGGGGTCACCTCCTACAATGAGCAGTTCTTC.

V usage is TRBV30 and J usage is TRBJ1-6; maybe TRBD1 (6 bases). Trimming shortened V by 4 bases and J by 6 bases, and 22 bases separated the two germline ends. Germline CDR1 reads GTSNPN; CDR2 reads SVGIG (reference sequence). This CDR3 region has 17 residues. The CDR3 loop reads CAWNIVRQWGLNSPLHF. In nucleotides, the CDR3 is TGTGCCTGGAATATTGTTAGGCAATGGGGGCTTAATTCACCCCTCCACTTT.

The rearrangement uses TRBV20-1 and TRBJ1-2; D is unresolved. The CDR3 contains 11 residues. Per germline, CDR1 DFQATT and CDR2 SNEGSKA (reference sequence). Trimming shortened V by 5 bases and J by 8 bases, and 12 bases separated the two germline ends. The CDR3 spells CSAPNNYGYTF. The DNA of the CDR3 is TGCAGTGCTCCAAACAATTACGGCTACACCTTC.

CDR3 region: CASSLEGTGELFF. The CDR3 DNA sequence: TGCGCCAGCAGCTTGGAGGGCACCGGGGAGCTGTTTTTT. This rearrangement joins TRBV5-1 to TRBJ2-2; no definite D call. V was pared by 0 bases and J by 4 bases, with 4 bases between. The CDR3 covers 13 residues. CDR1 is SGHRS and CDR2 is YFSETQ in the germline V gene.

This rearrangement joins TRBV5-1 to TRBJ2-1; TRBD1 is a possible D gene (5 bases). V gave up 5 bases and J gave up 1 base, with 13 bases separating them. CDR3 size: 15 residues. Germline CDR1 SGHRS, CDR2 YFSETQ. The chain's CDR3 is CASRYTGVSYNEQFF. CDR3 coding DNA: TGCGCCAGCAGGTATACAGGAGTTTCCTACAATGAGCAGTTCTTC. The full variable domain, rest sourced from reference TRBV5-1 and TRBJ2-1, is KAGVTQTPRYLIKTRGQQVTLSCSPISGHRSVSWYQQTPGQGLQFLFEYFSETQRNKGNFPGRFSGRQFSNSRSEMNVSTLELGDSALYLCASRYTGVSYNEQFFGPGTRLTVL.

V usage is TRBV7-8 and J usage is TRBJ1-5; maybe TRBD1 (6 bases). Germline lookup yields CDR1 SGHVS and CDR2 FQNEAQ. Trimming cost V 1 base and J 9 bases, with 16 bases left between them. This CDR3 is 15 amino acids long. CDR3 nucleotides: TGTGCCAGCAGCTTAGAGGACAGCGGACTTTGGCCCCAGCATTTT. This gives the protein CASSLEDSGLWPQHF.

V and J are TRBV30 and TRBJ1-5, with D perhaps TRBD1 (5 bases). This CDR3 is built from 13 residues. V was shortened by 4 bases and J by 7 bases, with 14 bases between the two germline ends. The germline CDR1 and CDR2 sequences are GTSNPN and SVGIG (reference sequence). The CDR3 spells CAWNKGGDQPQHF. As DNA, the CDR3 is TGTGCCTGGAATAAGGGAGGGGACCAGCCCCAGCATTTT.

This rearrangement joins TRBV20-1 to TRBJ1-3; D gene unclear. Germline assignment: CDR1 DFQATT and CDR2 SNEGSKA (reference sequence). V lost 5 bases, J lost 2 bases, and 10 bases lay in between. CDR3 length: 13 amino acids. CDR3 region: CSAGRTAGNTIYF. As DNA, the CDR3 is TGCAGTGCTGGCAGGACGGCTGGAAACACCATATATTTT.

The chain combines TRBV12-3 or TRBV12-4 with TRBJ1-1; D might be TRBD1 (5 bases). The CDR3 spans 14 residues. Between the trimmed V and J ends, which lost 1 base and 1 base, there was a span of 7 bases. CDR3 DNA: TGTGCCAGCAGTTTAGAGACAGCGAACACTGAAGCTTTCTTT. It codes for CASSLETANTEAFF.

The chain carries TRBV11-2 and TRBJ2-1; possibly TRBD1 for D (5 bases). The CDR3 is made up of 18 amino acids. Trimming took 2 bases from V and 6 from J, leaving 23 bases between them. CDR1 is SGHAT, CDR2 FQNNGV, per germline. CDR3 nucleotides: TGTGCCAGCAGCTTATCCAAAGGGGCCCGAAACCCCCTCAATGAGCAGTTCTTC. Translating it yields CASSLSKGARNPLNEQFF.

A single count supports this clonotype. The chain joins TRBV7-8 to TRBJ2-4; TRBD1 agrees at 10 bases. The CDR3 loop spans 17 amino acids. Germline V gene sequence: CDR1 SGHVS, CDR2 FQNEAQ. The J segment lost 0 bases and the V segment lost 5 bases, leaving 7 bases of the junction unmatched. The CDR3 DNA reads as TGTGCCAGCAGCGCCGGGACAGGGGCTTTAGCCAAAAACATTCAGTACTTC. This codes for CASSAGTGALAKNIQYF.

This rearrangement joins TRBV5-4 to TRBJ2-3; D unresolved. CDR3 length: 15 residues. Trimming cost V 3 bases and J 3 bases, with 14 bases left between them. Germline CDR1 SGHNT, CDR2 YYREEE (reference sequence). DNA of the CDR3: TGTGCCAGCAGCTCGCCCCCGGTAGAGACAGATACGCAGTATTTT. This gives the protein CASSSPPVETDTQYF.

This chain uses TRBV28 with TRBJ2-5, with 8 bases lining up with TRBD2. The V and J ends lost 6 bases and 1 base, in that order; junction bases with no gene match: 4. Germline CDR1 and CDR2: MDHEN and SYDVKM. This CDR3 has 14 amino acids. This CDR3 reads CASRSGGPQETQYF. CDR3 coding DNA: TGTGCCAGCAGGTCGGGGGGGCCCCAAGAGACCCAGTACTTC.